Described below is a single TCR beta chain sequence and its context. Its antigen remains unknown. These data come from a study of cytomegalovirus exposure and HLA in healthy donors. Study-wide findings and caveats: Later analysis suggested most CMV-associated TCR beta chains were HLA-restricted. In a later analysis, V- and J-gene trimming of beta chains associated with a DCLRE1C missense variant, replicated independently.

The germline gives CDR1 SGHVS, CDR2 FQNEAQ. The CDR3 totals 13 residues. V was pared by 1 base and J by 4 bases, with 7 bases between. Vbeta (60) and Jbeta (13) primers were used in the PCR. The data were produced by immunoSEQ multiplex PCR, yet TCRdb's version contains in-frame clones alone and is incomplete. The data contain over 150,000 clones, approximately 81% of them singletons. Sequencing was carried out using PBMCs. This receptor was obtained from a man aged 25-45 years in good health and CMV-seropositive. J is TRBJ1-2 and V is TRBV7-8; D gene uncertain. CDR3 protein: CASSLDRTYGYTF. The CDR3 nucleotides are TGTGCCAGCAGCTTAGACAGAACCTATGGCTACACCTTC.